The 5 T cell receptor beta chains given below trace back to one sample, sequenced in a study of metastatic and nonmetastatic thyroid tumors. Thyroid surgery was performed in patients who had received no treatment beforehand. TCRdb reprocessed the PCR reads via MiXCR. Here the sample spans 85,000 to 95,000 clones, 15% being singletons. Input material: blood. The receptors derive from a female donor with papillary thyroid cancer or a benign thyroid nodule (not recorded which). Some clones in this sample may be carry-over from other donors' samples.

The sample holds many counts of this clone. The gene calls are TRBV13 and TRBJ1-3; perhaps TRBD1 as D (5 bases). CDR1 and CDR2 (germline): PRHDT, FYEKMQ (reference sequence). V lost 5 bases and J lost 0, with 14 bases in between. The CDR3 runs 16 residues. CDR3 amino acids: CASSKLQGNSGNTIYF. The CDR3 bases are TGTGCCAGCAGCAAACTCCAGGGCAACTCTGGAAACACCATATATTTT.

This clone was seen many times. The sample has other DNA sequences that encode this CDR3 too. The gene calls are TRBV6-1 and TRBJ2-7; no clear D gene. CDR1 MNHNS and CDR2 SASEGT come from the germline V gene. CDR3 size: 11 residues. Trimming took 3 bases from V and 3 from J, leaving 3 bases between them. In nucleotides, the CDR3 is TGTGCCAGCAGTGAGTACTACGAGCAGTACTTC. This translates into CASSEYYEQYF.

The sample holds a few counts of this clone. This sample also contains other DNA sequences that code for the same CDR3. The V call is TRBV20-1, the J call TRBJ1-5; no definite D call. Germline V gene data show CDR1 as DFQATT and CDR2 as SNEGSKA (reference sequence). Trimming cost V 5 bases and J 4 bases, with 9 bases left between them. CDR3 size: 12 residues. The CDR3 here is CSARSQNQPQHF. For the CDR3, the DNA is TGCAGTGCTCGAAGTCAAAATCAGCCCCAGCATTTT.

In this sample, this clone turned up a few times. A much larger clone lies one base from this, so it may be a read error. The rearrangement joins TRBV20-1 to TRBJ2-1, with TRBD2 identical over 13 bases. This CDR3 contains 15 residues. Germline V lookup: CDR1 DFQATT, CDR2 SNEGSKA (reference sequence). The V gene end was trimmed by 3 bases and the J gene end by 6 bases; junction bases not matched to a gene: 5. This CDR3 reads CSARGGTSGANEQFF. The CDR3 DNA is TGCAGTGCTAGGGGGGGGACTAGCGGGGCCAATGAGCAGTTCTTC.

The chain couples TRBV4-1 to TRBJ2-5; 9 positions match TRBD1. This CDR3 spans 13 amino acids. The trim removed 4 bases at V and 5 bases at J, leaving 2 bases unmatched. Germline V gene data show CDR1 as MGHRA and CDR2 as YSYEKL. The CDR3 here is CASSRDRGETQYF. The CDR3 nucleotides are TGCGCCAGCAGCCGAGACAGGGGGGAGACCCAGTACTTC.